The present T cell receptor beta chain was sequenced within a study of cytomegalovirus exposure and HLA in healthy donors. Whole-study results and caveats: A few CMV-associated chains were confirmed in vitro to be specific for CMV antigens. Most of the TCR beta V segments (in an earlier analysis) were productive either about 87% or about 30% of the time. Follow-up analysis later connected one missense variant in DCLRE1C with trimming of TCR beta V- and J-genes.

Vbeta (60) and Jbeta (13) primers were used in the PCR. Data came from immunoSEQ multiplex PCR; TCRdb stores just in-frame clones and leaves some out. The repertoire holds 150,000 to 160,000 clones, roughly three quarters seen once, with around 13% in the top ten. Healthy donors of bone marrow made up the group. About this clone itself: Its matching antigen is unknown.

The length of the CDR3 is 15 residues. V was pared by 6 bases and J by 2 bases, with 16 bases between. The germline V gene has CDR1 MDHEN and CDR2 SYDVKM. This chain connects TRBV28 to TRBJ1-1; TRBD1 might be the D (5 bases). Sample: PBMCs. The receptor comes from a man aged 25-45 years in good health and CMV-seropositive. As DNA, the CDR3 is TGTGCCAGCAGACTCGACAGCCGCCTTAACACTGAAGCTTTCTTT. Its translation is CASRLDSRLNTEAFF. Filled out from reference TRBV28 and TRBJ1-1, the complete variable domain reads DVKVTQSSRYLVKRTGEKVFLECVQDMDHENMFWYRQDPGLGLRLIYFSYDVKMKEKGDIPEGYSVSREKKERFSLILESASTNQTSMYLCASRLDSRLNTEAFFGQGTRLTVV.